The 13 T cell receptor beta chains below all came from one sample that was sequenced in a study of CD8 T cells in ankylosing spondylitis. The study, taken as a whole, reports: Among TCR beta sequences, a motif of eight highly homologous variants appeared characteristic of ankylosing spondylitis blood.

These TCRs' antigens remain unknown. TCRdb reprocessed the 5' RACE reads via MiXCR and lists one record per CDR3 protein. The repertoire consists of about 450,000 distinct CDR3 sequences, with around 26% occurring once and the leading ten covering about 0.92%. Sequencing was done on a sample of blood, either unsorted or a sorted T cell fraction (not recorded which). The receptor source for this set is a male donor with ankylosing spondylitis.

This clonotype was counted ten times or more. Here the CDR3 DNA reads TGTGCCACCAGTGACCCGACAGGGGGCATCACCGGGGAGCTGTTTTTT. Translated, it gives CATSDPTGGITGELFF. V is TRBV24-1 and J is TRBJ2-2; TRBD1 matches 10 bases. CDR1 and CDR2 (germline): KGHDR, SFDVKD. Trimming removed 4 bases from V and 4 bases from J; junction bases left unmatched: 5. CDR3 length: 16 amino acids.

This clonotype came up a few times. The chain uses TRBV29-1 and TRBJ1-5; 8 bases are a match to TRBD1. Germline CDR1 and CDR2: SQVTM and ANQGSEA. The V gene end was trimmed by 7 bases and the J gene end by 6 bases; junction bases not matched to a gene: 8. The CDR3 consists of 13 residues. In nucleotides, the CDR3 is TGCAGCGCAACAGGGGGATTAGGTCAGCCCCAGCATTTT. Translation: CSATGGLGQPQHF.

The rearrangement links TRBV7-9 to TRBJ2-1, with 9 bases identical to TRBD2. There are 15 residues in the CDR3. Trimming removed 4 bases from V and 3 bases from J; junction bases left unmatched: 4. Germline V gives CDR1 SEHNR, CDR2 FQNEAQ (reference sequence). The CDR3 sequence is CASSSLAGNYNEQFF. The CDR3 DNA is TGTGCCAGCAGCTCCCTAGCGGGGAACTACAATGAGCAGTTCTTC.

This clonotype has only a few counts. CDR3 loop: CASSLRGDRAFF. CDR3 DNA sequence: TGTGCCAGCAGCCTCCGGGGGGACCGGGCTTTCTTT. The chain links TRBV7-9 to TRBJ1-1; maybe TRBD1 (5 bases). This CDR3 has 12 amino acids. The V gene's germline CDR1 is SEHNR and CDR2 FQNEAQ (reference sequence). The ends were cut back, 5 bases at V and 11 bases at J, with 15 bases in the middle.

The chain carries TRBV24-1 and TRBJ2-2, with D possibly matching TRBD2 (7 bases). Germline V gene data show CDR1 as KGHDR and CDR2 as SFDVKD. V was cut by 5 bases and J by 6 bases, with 12 bases left in between. The CDR3 runs 14 residues. This CDR3 is CATSGGGRAGELFF. The CDR3 DNA is TGTGCCACCAGTGGGGGGGGCCGGGCCGGGGAGCTGTTTTTT.

This clonotype occurred a few times. CDR3 sequence (DNA): TGCAGCGTTGGAACAGGGCAGGCCGGGGAGCTGTTTTTT. This gives the protein CSVGTGQAGELFF. The V call is TRBV29-1, the J call TRBJ2-2; D might be TRBD1 (6 bases). Trimming took off 4 bases at V and 6 bases at J, with 12 bases between the two ends. CDR3 length equals 13 residues. Germline values: CDR1 SQVTM, CDR2 ANQGSEA.

V gene TRBV5-1 combines with J gene TRBJ2-5, with 9 bases identical to TRBD2. CDR3 length equals 15 residues. Germline V gene sequence: CDR1 SGHRS, CDR2 YFSETQ. With V trimmed by 6 bases and J by 5 bases, 11 bases remained unmatched. The CDR3 spells CASMPTTSGAETQYF. CDR3 nucleotides: TGCGCCAGCATGCCTACGACTAGCGGTGCGGAGACCCAGTACTTC.

This clonotype occurred a few times. The chain couples TRBV19 to TRBJ2-5; 9 bases map to TRBD2. The CDR3 extends over 14 amino acids. Germline V gene data show CDR1 as LNHDA and CDR2 as SQIVND (reference sequence). V gave up 6 bases and J gave up 4 bases; unmatched junction bases: 6. CDR3 region: CASRTSGAGETQYF. In DNA form, the CDR3 reads TGTGCCAGTAGGACTAGCGGAGCTGGAGAGACCCAGTACTTC.

The J gene is TRBJ2-1, the V gene TRBV20-1, with TRBD1 matching over 10 bases. Germline lookup yields CDR1 DFQATT and CDR2 SNEGSKA (reference sequence). V lost 3 bases to trimming and J lost 7 bases; unmatched junction nucleotides: 9. This CDR3 is built from 15 residues. The CDR3 spells CSASSWDRGLNEQFF. The CDR3 nucleotides read TGCAGTGCTAGTAGCTGGGACAGGGGATTAAATGAGCAGTTCTTC.

In its sample, this clonotype was seen many times. The chain carries TRBV12-3 or TRBV12-4 and TRBJ2-7; 10 nucleotides line up with TRBD2. V dropped 2 bases and J dropped 1; count of bases not matched to a gene: 2. The CDR3 sequence is 15 residues long. The CDR3 DNA follows: TGTGCCAGCAGTTTACCTAGCGGGAGTTCCTACGAGCAGTACTTC. This codes for CASSLPSGSSYEQYF.

This clonotype was observed a few times. The J gene is TRBJ2-1, the V gene TRBV29-1, with 8 bases aligning to TRBD2. CDR3 size: 15 residues. Germline V gives CDR1 SQVTM, CDR2 ANQGSEA. Unmatched junction bases numbered 10, after V lost 5 bases and J lost 4 bases. CDR3 DNA: TGCAGCGTTCGTGAGGCGGGAGGCCATTACAATGAGCAGTTCTTC. Translating it yields CSVREAGGHYNEQFF.

This clonotype came up a few times. The genes are TRBV12-3 or TRBV12-4 and TRBJ1-1; no reliable D call. This CDR3 region has 13 residues. Trimming took off 5 bases at V and 0 bases at J, with 7 bases between the two ends. The CDR3 nucleotides are TGTGCCAGCAGTAGGGTGGTGAACACTGAAGCTTTCTTT. The encoded protein is CASSRVVNTEAFF.

This chain connects TRBV20-1 to TRBJ1-2; 7 nucleotides match TRBD1. The CDR3 is 17 residues long. Trimming removed 1 base from V and 3 bases from J; junction bases left unmatched: 14. Germline-derived CDR1 and CDR2 are DFQATT and SNEGSKA (reference sequence). The DNA of the CDR3 is TGCAGTGCTAGAGGCCCATCCCCGGGCAGGGGGGACTATGGCTACACCTTC. Translation gives CSARGPSPGRGDYGYTF.